This T cell receptor beta chain is drawn from a study of blood T cell repertoires in COVID-19. Whole-study context: Acute-phase and convalescent COVID-19 samples originated in the United States, Italy and Spain.

Clones were read by immunoSEQ multiplex PCR, and TCRdb kept only the in-frame ones, dropping some. This sample carries more than 200,000 clones, approximately 86% of them seen once, and the ten largest clones take around 1.8%. The sample holds a few counts of this clone. The CDR3 sequence is 17 residues long. V shed 4 bases, J shed 7 bases, and the junction held 9 bases outside the gene matches. Germline V CDR1 and CDR2: SGHRS, YFSETQ. Sequencing used peripheral blood. The V call is TRBV5-1, the J call TRBJ2-2, with 14 bases lining up with TRBD2. The receptor was derived from a man aged 25-45 years with active or convalescent COVID-19. The CDR3 loop reads CASSPGTSGGQVGELFF. Here the CDR3 DNA reads TGCGCCAGCAGCCCCGGGACTAGCGGGGGTCAGGTCGGGGAGCTGTTTTTT.